The rows below give T cell receptor beta chains drawn from one sample of a study of cytomegalovirus exposure and HLA in healthy donors. Produced via immunoSEQ multiplex PCR; TCRdb's table is partial and in-frame only. The sample records 150,000 or so clones, 76% being singletons. Sequenced sample: PBMCs. The receptors derive from a female donor in good health and CMV-seronegative. Each CDR3 is given with its conserved first and last residue. The D gene is left open where the match is weak. Some rows have no size entry. The others give once, few or many, or a class for an expanded clone.

few,TRBJ1-3,NA,TRBV30,CAWTVGPGNTIYF,TGTGCCTGGACGGTGGGCCCAGGAAACACCATATATTTT
NA,TRBJ2-2,NA,TRBV4-2,CASSPSGGVANTGELFF,TGTGCCAGCAGCCCGTCCGGCGGGGTCGCGAACACCGGGGAGCTGTTTTTT
NA,TRBJ1-1,NA,TRBV5-1,CASSSILGTEAFF,TGCGCCAGCAGCTCTATTCTAGGCACTGAAGCTTTCTTT
NA,TRBJ2-5,NA,TRBV7-3,CASSPGGGPQETQYF,TGTGCCAGCAGCCCGGGGGGCGGGCCCCAAGAGACCCAGTACTTC
NA,TRBJ1-1,TRBD1,TRBV25-1,CASSEWAGGSEAFF,TGTGCCAGCAGTGAATGGGCAGGGGGGTCCGAAGCTTTCTTT
NA,TRBJ1-4,NA,TRBV7-9,CASSLLGAEDGNNEKLFF,TGTGCCAGCAGCCTTTTAGGGGCAGAGGACGGTAACAATGAAAAACTGTTTTTT
NA,TRBJ2-5,TRBD2,TRBV4-2,CASSQDRGLAGTYF,TGTGCCAGCAGCCAAGATCGGGGGCTAGCGGGGACCTACTTC
NA,TRBJ2-7,TRBD1,TRBV5-1,CASSALGTGSREQYF,TGCGCCAGCAGCGCGTTGGGGACAGGGTCGCGGGAGCAGTACTTC
NA,TRBJ1-3,TRBD1,TRBV6-5,CASSFRDRAGGNTIYF,TGTGCCAGCAGTTTTCGGGACAGGGCGGGTGGAAACACCATATATTTT
NA,TRBJ2-6,NA,TRBV6-1,CASSEQNSGANGLTF,TGTGCCAGCAGTGAACAGAACTCTGGGGCCAACGGCCTGACTTTC
NA,TRBJ2-3,NA,TRBV9,CASSLWGGVEDTQYF,TGTGCCAGCAGCCTGTGGGGGGGCGTGGAAGATACGCAGTATTTT
NA,TRBJ2-5,NA,TRBV14,CASSQSWPGTQYF,TGTGCCAGCAGCCAATCCTGGCCGGGGACCCAGTACTTC
NA,TRBJ1-1,TRBD1,TRBV5-1,CASSLGGDRGPMNTEAFF,TGCGCCAGCAGCTTGGGAGGTGACAGGGGCCCCATGAACACTGAAGCTTTCTTT
NA,TRBJ1-2,TRBD1,TRBV7-2,CASTNGQGSHYGYTF,TGTGCCAGCACCAATGGACAGGGATCCCACTATGGCTACACCTTC
few,TRBJ2-4,NA,TRBV4-3,CASSQAMGAAKNSQYF,TGCGCCAGCAGCCAGGCTATGGGGGCAGCCAAAAACAGTCAGTACTTC
NA,TRBJ2-6,NA,TRBV7-3,CASSLRTSNPPGANVLTF,TGTGCCAGCAGCTTACGGACTTCCAACCCCCCTGGGGCCAACGTCCTGACTTTC
NA,TRBJ1-2,TRBD1,TRBV7-9,CASSLTQGTNYGYTF,TGTGCCAGCAGCCTTACACAGGGGACTAACTATGGCTACACCTTC
NA,TRBJ2-4,TRBD2,TRBV23-1,CASSQSTAGLFAKNIQYF,TGCGCCAGCAGTCAATCGACGGCGGGACTATTCGCCAAAAACATTCAGTACTTC
NA,TRBJ1-5,TRBD1,TRBV2,CAGGQGGGNQPQHF,TGTGCCGGGGGACAGGGAGGAGGCAATCAGCCCCAGCATTTT
few,TRBJ2-7,TRBD2,TRBV6-6,CASRRAGGSSYEQYF,TGTGCCAGCAGAAGAGCGGGGGGCAGCTCCTACGAGCAGTACTTC
NA,TRBJ2-1,TRBD1,TRBV11-2,CASSLLRGRTYNEQFF,TGTGCCAGCAGCCTCCTGAGGGGGCGAACCTACAATGAGCAGTTCTTC
few,TRBJ1-6,NA,TRBV30,CACLRRDKFVLQSPLHF,TGTGCCTGCTTAAGGAGGGATAAATTCGTTTTACAGTCACCCCTCCACTTT
few,TRBJ1-5,TRBD1,TRBV2,CASSDRGVGQPQHF,TGTGCCAGCAGTGACAGGGGGGTGGGTCAGCCCCAGCATTTT
NA,TRBJ2-3,NA,TRBV5-4,CASSLVAPTSTDTQYF,TGTGCCAGCAGCTTGGTTGCACCCACTAGCACAGATACGCAGTATTTT
NA,TRBJ1-1,NA,TRBV18,CASSGQANTEAFF,TGTGCCAGCTCCGGACAAGCCAACACTGAAGCTTTCTTT
NA,TRBJ2-7,NA,TRBV7-2,CASSLSWQYEQYF,TGTGCCAGCAGCTTAAGTTGGCAATACGAGCAGTACTTC
few,TRBJ2-6,NA,TRBV27,CASSLTTSPRNVLTF,TGTGCCAGCAGTTTAACGACTAGTCCCCGCAACGTCCTGACTTTC
NA,TRBJ1-4,NA,TRBV7-2,CASSLGSSTNEKLFF,TGTGCCAGCAGCTTAGGCTCCAGTACTAATGAAAAACTGTTTTTT
NA,TRBJ2-1,TRBD2,TRBV15,CATSRGQGGTSGRWGNEQFF,TGTGCCACCAGCAGGGGACAGGGTGGAACTAGCGGGAGATGGGGGAATGAGCAGTTCTTC
few,TRBJ2-2,NA,TRBV9,CASSSGNTGELFF,TGTGCCAGCAGCTCGGGGAACACCGGGGAGCTGTTTTTT
NA,TRBJ2-1,NA,TRBV28,CASRTSPGEQFF,TGTGCCAGCAGAACCTCTCCGGGAGAGCAGTTCTTC
NA,TRBJ2-3,NA,TRBV5-4,CASSLDADTQYF,TGTGCCAGCAGCTTGGATGCGGATACGCAGTATTTT
NA,TRBJ2-3,NA,TRBV29-1,CSVALADTQYF,TGCAGCGTTGCCCTAGCAGATACGCAGTATTTT
once,TRBJ2-7,NA,TRBV30,CAWSSGLSYEQYF,TGTGCCTGGAGTTCGGGTCTATCCTACGAGCAGTACTTC
NA,TRBJ1-2,NA,TRBV9,CASSSPGGGYGYTF,TGTGCCAGCAGCTCGCCCGGGGGGGGCTATGGCTACACCTTC
NA,TRBJ2-2,NA,TRBV7-3,CASSPERGNTGELFF,TGTGCCAGCAGCCCTGAGCGCGGGAACACCGGGGAGCTGTTTTTT
few,TRBJ2-7,TRBD1,TRBV27,CASSLGGQGAYEQYF,TGTGCCAGCAGCCTAGGCGGACAGGGAGCCTACGAGCAGTACTTC
once,TRBJ2-1,TRBD2,TRBV5-4,CASSLRAGGPNEQFF,TGTGCCAGCAGCTTGAGAGCGGGAGGGCCCAATGAGCAGTTCTTC
NA,TRBJ2-3,TRBD1,TRBV5-1,CASSPGTGGIDTQYF,TGCGCCAGCAGCCCCGGGACAGGGGGCATAGATACGCAGTATTTT
NA,TRBJ1-1,TRBD1,TRBV10-3,CAAGTGAHTEAFF,TGTGCCGCCGGGACAGGGGCTCACACTGAAGCTTTCTTT
NA,TRBJ2-1,NA,TRBV7-9,CASSWYPLANEQFF,TGTGCCAGCAGCTGGTACCCCCTGGCCAATGAGCAGTTCTTC
once,TRBJ1-2,TRBD1,TRBV2,CASSVGTGSGYTF,TGTGCCAGCAGTGTGGGGACAGGGTCCGGCTACACCTTC